This TCR beta chain was identified during a study of cytotoxic CD8 clonotypes in ibrutinib-treated CLL. The study, taken as a whole, reports: The clonality rise at ibrutinib response reflected private clonotype expansion.

The protocol was immunoSEQ multiplex PCR, while the TCRdb copy is restricted to in-frame clones and leaves out a portion. The sample contains 30,000 to 40,000 clones, roughly 70% of which appear only once. The V and J ends lost 5 bases and 7 bases, in that order; junction bases with no gene match: 5. This CDR3 has 14 residues. Per germline, CDR1 SGHVS and CDR2 FQNEAQ. As to this clone: Its antigen is currently unknown.

This sequence was found in a human donor with chronic lymphocytic leukemia. The starting material was PBMCs, obtained at disease progression, from a patient treated with ibrutinib. V is TRBV7-8 and J is TRBJ1-4; 9 bases align to TRBD1. The CDR3 here is CASSPDRGGEKLFF. CDR3 in DNA: TGTGCCAGCAGCCCAGACAGGGGGGGTGAAAAACTGTTTTTT.